The next 11 T cell receptor beta chains were all read from a single sample in a study of blood T cell repertoires in COVID-19. Assay: immunoSEQ multiplex PCR; the TCRdb copy retains only in-frame clones and omits some. The sample has over 50,000 clones; 70% to 90% are singletons. The sample consisted of peripheral blood. All receptors come from a man in his 60s with acute or convalescent COVID-19.

The chain recombines TRBV6-2 or TRBV6-3 with TRBJ1-5; perhaps TRBD1 as D (6 bases). The CDR3 spans 14 residues. Germline CDR1 is MNHEY and CDR2 is SVGEGT. The V gene lost 2 bases and the J gene lost 1 base, with 6 bases spanning the gap. In nucleotides, the CDR3 is TGTGCCAGCAGTTACGGACAGAGCAATCAGCCCCAGCATTTT. Amino acids: CASSYGQSNQPQHF.

The chain employs TRBV7-3 and TRBJ2-1; 9 bases line up with TRBD2. CDR3 size: 18 residues. Germline-derived CDR1 and CDR2 are SGHTA and FQGTGA. The V and J ends lost 5 bases and 1 base, in that order; junction bases with no gene match: 12. CDR3 nucleotides: TGTGCCAGCAGCCTTGCTGCGGGGGGGCAAGGTTCCTACAATGAGCAGTTCTTC. Its translation is CASSLAAGGQGSYNEQFF.

The table lists this clone with a count of one. The rearrangement joins TRBV20-1 to TRBJ1-4; D unresolved. The CDR3 is 11 residues long. The V end was cut by 5 bases, the J end by 3 bases, with 4 bases between. CDR1 and CDR2 from the germline V gene are DFQATT and SNEGSKA (reference sequence). The CDR3 nucleotides are TGCAGTGCTGGGCCTAATGAAAAACTGTTTTTT. Residues: CSAGPNEKLFF.

The V gene is TRBV4-1, the J gene TRBJ1-1; D uncertain. From germline, CDR1 is MGHRA and CDR2 YSYEKL. CDR3 length: 14 amino acids. Trimming left V 1 base short and J 1 base short, with 7 bases between. In nucleotides, the CDR3 is TGCGCCAGCAGCCAAGTGGAGGGGAACACTGAAGCTTTCTTT. As protein: CASSQVEGNTEAFF.

This chain uses TRBV2 with TRBJ1-1; D is undetermined. This CDR3 comprises 13 residues. The V end was cut by 3 bases, the J end by 4 bases, with 9 bases between. CDR1 SNHLY and CDR2 FYNNEI come from the germline V gene. The CDR3 DNA reads TGTGCCAGCAGTGATGGGAGGACCACTGAAGCTTTCTTT. Protein: CASSDGRTTEAFF.

CDR3 sequence: CASHSTGQGDTEAFF. The CDR3 bases are TGCGCCAGCCACAGCACGGGACAGGGGGACACTGAAGCTTTCTTT. V and J are TRBV4-3 and TRBJ1-1; TRBD1 aligns across 11 bases. V was clipped by 8 bases and J by 3 bases; unmatched bases: 8. The CDR3 runs to 15 residues. The germline CDR1 and CDR2 sequences are LGHNA and YSLEER.

The chain uses TRBV6-2 or TRBV6-3 and TRBJ1-2; 7 positions agree with TRBD1. The CDR3 is made up of 13 amino acids. Looked up from germline, CDR1 is MNHEY and CDR2 is SVGEGT. The V gene end was trimmed by 5 bases and the J gene end by 5 bases; junction bases not matched to a gene: 5. Here the CDR3 DNA reads TGTGCCAGCAGTCCAGGGGGAAATTATGGCTACACCTTC. It translates to CASSPGGNYGYTF.

The chain carries TRBV5-5 and TRBJ2-7; TRBD1 matches 11 bases. Germline V gives CDR1 SGHKS, CDR2 YYEKEE (reference sequence). The CDR3 consists of 14 residues. After removal of 4 bases from V and 2 bases from J, the junction contained 2 bases not matched to a gene. The CDR3 DNA sequence: TGTGCCAGCAGCGGGACAGGGGGTACCTACGAGCAGTACTTC. This codes for CASSGTGGTYEQYF.

CDR3 sequence (DNA): TGTGCCAGCAGCGTAGGCCCCCCTAGGCAGGGGAGCACAGATACGCAGTATTTT. Protein product: CASSVGPPRQGSTDTQYF. V and J are TRBV9 and TRBJ2-3, with D possibly TRBD1 on 6 matching bases. Germline V CDR1 and CDR2: SGDLS, YYNGEE. The CDR3 runs to 18 residues. V was shortened by 0 bases and J by 0 bases, with 17 bases between the two germline ends.

The J gene is TRBJ1-5, the V gene TRBV12-5, with 11 bases aligning to TRBD1. V lost 5 bases to trimming and J lost 3 bases; unmatched junction nucleotides: 0. The CDR3 spans 14 residues. Germline V gene sequence: CDR1 LGHNT, CDR2 FRNRAP. CDR3 in DNA: TGTGCTAGTGGTGGACAGGGGGCCAATCAGCCCCAGCATTTT. Protein: CASGGQGANQPQHF.

V and J are TRBV9 and TRBJ1-4; D not certain. Germline-derived CDR1 and CDR2 are SGDLS and YYNGEE. There are 16 residues in the CDR3. The V and J ends lost 3 bases and 0 bases respectively, with 12 bases between them. The CDR3 reads CASSGGIVATNEKLFF. CDR3 DNA sequence: TGTGCCAGCAGCGGAGGAATCGTGGCAACTAATGAAAAACTGTTTTTT.